The clone carrying this TCR beta chain was seen a few times. Its specificity is not known. Germline V lookup: CDR1 LGHNA, CDR2 YNFKEQ. The length of the CDR3 is 16 residues. J gave up 6 bases and V 0 bases, and 10 bases lay outside the gene matches. As it was prepared, the TCRbeta library received unique molecular identifiers. A single record per CDR3 protein comes from TCRdb applying MiXCR to the PCR reads. The data show fewer than 400,000 distinct CDR3 sequences, 23% seen once. The sample comes from a study of T-cell reconstitution after alpha-beta-depleted transplantation in children. Study-wide findings and caveats: By one year post-transplant, T-cell counts and diversity largely arose from T cells that were newly produced. About two months after transplant, alpha-beta T cells reportedly came from several hundred expanded graft clones.

The source material was PBMCs, mostly from graft donor cells, sampled 180 days after TCRalphabeta/CD19-depleted stem cell transplant. This TCR came from a male patient younger than 18 who had a stem cell transplant for acute lymphoblastic leukemia, so the T cells may come from the graft donor. The rearrangement links TRBV4-2 to TRBJ2-7, with 8 bases aligning to TRBD2. CDR3 protein: CASSQDLGLGGGEQYF. CDR3 coding DNA: TGTGCCAGCAGCCAAGATCTGGGACTAGGCGGAGGCGAGCAGTACTTC.